A selection of T cell receptor beta chains follows, all from one sample in a study of blood T cell repertoires in COVID-19. Using immunoSEQ multiplex PCR, the repertoire was profiled, and TCRdb retains in-frame clones only, with some absent. The table includes under 140,000 clones, about 80% detected once. Sequenced: peripheral blood. These receptors were obtained from a woman of 80 years or more with acute or convalescent COVID-19. CDR3s include the opening cysteine and the closing phenylalanine or tryptophan. The order of the fields is D gene, V gene, J gene, CDR3 DNA, CDR3 protein. The D gene is left open where the match is weak.

TRBD1	TRBV6-2/TRBV6-3	TRBJ1-3	TGTGCCAGCAGCGAGACAGGGACTGGAAACACCATATATTTT	CASSETGTGNTIYF
-	TRBV28	TRBJ1-2	TGTGCCAGCAGTTTCCGGGTCGGCGGCTACACCTTC	CASSFRVGGYTF
-	TRBV19	TRBJ1-1	TGTGCCAGCAACGAACAGGATTTGAACACTGAAGCTTTCTTT	CASNEQDLNTEAFF
TRBD2	TRBV4-2	TRBJ2-1	TGTGCCAGCAGCCAAGAAGGGCTAGCGGGAACTGAGCAGTTCTTC	CASSQEGLAGTEQFF
TRBD1	TRBV30	TRBJ1-1	TGTGCCTGGAGTGCGCCGGGACAGCTAATGAACACTGAAGCTTTCTTT	CAWSAPGQLMNTEAFF
-	TRBV13	TRBJ1-1	TGTGCCAGCACCAATCTCCCAAGCATGGTGAACACTGAAGCTTTCTTT	CASTNLPSMVNTEAFF
TRBD1	TRBV7-2	TRBJ1-2	TGTGCCAGCAGCCCCGGGACAGGATTTAGCTATGGCTACACCTTC	CASSPGTGFSYGYTF
-	TRBV7-9	TRBJ1-6	TGTGCCAGCAGCTTAGGAGTTGACAGTCGGTCACCCCTCCACTTT	CASSLGVDSRSPLHF
-	TRBV7-2	TRBJ1-1	TGTGCCAGCAGCTCCAATAGGAGGCCAGCTGAAGCTTTCTTT	CASSSNRRPAEAFF
-	TRBV9	TRBJ1-2	TGTGCCAGCAGCCCTACAGGGAGCTATGGCTACACCTTC	CASSPTGSYGYTF
TRBD2	TRBV13	TRBJ2-3	TGTGCCAGCAGCCCAGGACTAGCGGTGGATACGCAGTATTTT	CASSPGLAVDTQYF
TRBD1	TRBV6-1	TRBJ1-3	TGTGCCAGCAGTGAAGACCGGGACAGTTACTCTGGAAACACCATATATTTT	CASSEDRDSYSGNTIYF
TRBD1	TRBV19	TRBJ1-1	TGTGCCAGTAGTGACAGGGTTCCCCCGACTGAAGCTTTCTTT	CASSDRVPPTEAFF